Below, 20 T cell receptor beta chains from the same sample are listed, as sequenced in a study of cytomegalovirus exposure and HLA in healthy donors. The assay was immunoSEQ multiplex PCR, and TCRdb's table has in-frame clones only and misses some. Of approximately 100,000 clones in the sample, around nine tenths were seen once. Material for sequencing was PBMCs. Receptors were obtained from a woman under 30 in good health and CMV-seronegative.

This clone was observed a single time. The chain couples TRBV4-3 to TRBJ2-1; TRBD1 agrees at 8 bases. The CDR3 extends over 20 amino acids. Germline trimming cut 1 base from V and 4 bases from J; bases unmatched to any gene: 18. Germline V gene sequence: CDR1 LGHNA, CDR2 YSLEER. Here the CDR3 reads CASSQARDRGGTGPYNEQFF. The CDR3 nucleotides are TGCGCCAGCAGCCAAGCCCGGGATCGTGGTGGGACAGGACCTTACAATGAGCAGTTCTTC.

The chain carries TRBV5-6 and TRBJ1-1; D ambiguous. Germline CDR1 SGHDT, CDR2 YYEEEE. The CDR3 runs 13 residues. The ends were cut back, 0 bases at V and 1 base at J, with 4 bases in the middle. The CDR3 DNA is TGTGCCAGCAGCTTGGCCGGGAACACTGAAGCTTTCTTT. Protein: CASSLAGNTEAFF. Full variable domain (missing parts from reference TRBV5-6 and TRBJ1-1): DAGVTQSPTHLIKTRGQQVTLRCSPKSGHDTVSWYQQALGQGPQFIFQYYEEEERQRGNFPDRFSGHQFPNYSSELNVNALLLGDSALYLCASSLAGNTEAFFGQGTRLTVV.

The rearrangement links TRBV10-1 to TRBJ2-1; the match to TRBD2 covers 7 bases. The CDR3 sequence is 15 residues long. Germline CDR1 reads WNHNN; CDR2 reads SYGVQD (reference sequence). The trim removed 4 bases at V and 3 bases at J, leaving 6 bases unmatched. The CDR3 coding sequence is TGCGCCAGCAGTGGACGCCGGGACTACTACAATGAGCAGTTCTTC. Translation: CASSGRRDYYNEQFF.

In its sample, this clone was seen once. This rearrangement joins TRBV11-2 to TRBJ2-2, with TRBD2 identical over 7 bases. Germline CDR1 SGHAT, CDR2 FQNNGV. The junction had 5 bases not matched to a gene; V was cut back by 0 bases and J by 7 bases. The CDR3 sequence is 15 residues long. CDR3 in amino acids: CASSLDGRGYGELFF. The CDR3 region has the DNA TGTGCCAGCAGCTTAGATGGGAGGGGCTACGGGGAGCTGTTTTTT.

The chain links TRBV27 to TRBJ2-7; TRBD2 aligns across 9 bases. From germline, CDR1 is MNHEY and CDR2 SMNVEV (reference sequence). CDR3 size: 15 residues. Trimming at V came to 0 bases and at J to 4 bases, leaving 4 bases not matched to a gene. In DNA form, the CDR3 reads TGTGCCAGCAGTTTATCAGGCGGGAGGGTTTACGAGCAGTACTTC. This gives the protein CASSLSGGRVYEQYF.

This chain uses TRBV25-1 with TRBJ1-1; 7 bases match TRBD1. Germline CDR1 reads MGHDK; CDR2 reads SYGVNS. V gave up 7 bases and J gave up 8 bases; unmatched junction bases: 4. This CDR3 has 11 amino acids. CDR3 sequence reads: CASKGAREAFF. CDR3 DNA sequence: TGTGCCAGCAAGGGGGCCAGGGAAGCTTTCTTT.

The chain joins TRBV27 to TRBJ2-3; a possible D gene is TRBD2 (7 bases). Germline loops: CDR1 MNHEY, CDR2 SMNVEV (reference sequence). Trimming removed 3 bases from V and 2 bases from J, with 15 bases in between. The CDR3 is 16 amino acids. Written as DNA, the CDR3 is TGTGCCAGCAGTTTTAATGCGGGGGCCCTCACAGATACGCAGTATTTT. Translation: CASSFNAGALTDTQYF.

The rearrangement joins TRBV4-1 to TRBJ2-2; maybe TRBD2 (7 bases). Trimming took 7 bases from V and 4 from J, leaving 13 bases between them. This CDR3 has 14 amino acids. Per germline, CDR1 MGHRA and CDR2 YSYEKL. CDR3 coding DNA: TGCGCCAGCAAGTGGGGGGGCGTCACCGGGGAGCTGTTTTTT. This gives the protein CASKWGGVTGELFF.

The chain links TRBV18 to TRBJ2-2; D remains unclear. CDR3 length: 13 amino acids. Germline V gene lookup returns CDR1 KGHSH and CDR2 LQKENI. The V gene lost 3 bases and the J gene lost 5 bases, with 7 bases spanning the gap. In DNA form, the CDR3 reads TGTGCCAGCTCACCCGAGCCGACCGGGGAGCTGTTTTTT. Its translation is CASSPEPTGELFF.

The V call is TRBV7-9, the J call TRBJ1-5; D is unresolved. Germline V lookup: CDR1 SEHNR, CDR2 FQNEAQ (reference sequence). The germline V and J ends were trimmed by 6 bases and 4 bases, with 13 bases remaining between them. This CDR3 comprises 14 residues. The CDR3 nucleotides are TGTGCCAGCAGAGCTGAGGATAGTAATCAGCCCCAGCATTTT. Translated, it gives CASRAEDSNQPQHF.

This chain connects TRBV6-4 to TRBJ2-2; D might be TRBD2 (5 bases). Trimming pared 4 bases from V and 2 bases from J, leaving 8 bases between. CDR1 is MRHNA, CDR2 SNTAGT, per germline. This CDR3 spans 14 amino acids. The CDR3 sequence: CASSVLENTGELFF. CDR3 sequence (DNA): TGTGCCAGCAGTGTACTAGAAAACACCGGGGAGCTGTTTTTT.

This chain links TRBV5-1 with TRBJ2-7; 9 nucleotides align to TRBD2. The CDR3 has 13 amino acids. Germline V CDR1 and CDR2: SGHRS, YFSETQ. V trimming: 9 bases; J trimming: 3 bases; junction bases outside the gene matches: 7. Written as DNA, the CDR3 is TGCGCCACCTTGGAGCGGGAGGACTACGAGCAGTACTTC. Its protein product is CATLEREDYEQYF.

The DNA for the CDR3 is TGTGCCAGTAGTATAGGCTCCACAGGGAGTCTAGAAGCTTTCTTT. Residues: CASSIGSTGSLEAFF. The chain joins TRBV19 to TRBJ1-1, with D possibly matching TRBD1 (6 bases). The CDR3 totals 15 residues. Trimming removed 1 base at V and 8 bases at J, with 17 bases between. Germline loops: CDR1 LNHDA, CDR2 SQIVND (reference sequence).

The chain carries TRBV4-2 and TRBJ1-1; possibly TRBD1 for D (5 bases). V dropped 0 bases and J dropped 4 bases, with 15 bases sitting between them. The CDR3 is 16 residues long. CDR1 LGHNA and CDR2 YNFKEQ come from the germline V gene. The CDR3 loop reads CASSQDTFTGPTEAFF. The CDR3 region has the DNA TGTGCCAGCAGCCAAGATACTTTTACAGGACCCACTGAAGCTTTCTTT.

This clone was seen a handful of times. The gene calls are TRBV19 and TRBJ2-5, with 7 bases fitting TRBD2. Per the germline V gene, CDR1 is LNHDA and CDR2 is SQIVND (reference sequence). Trimming cost V 3 bases and J 5 bases; bases outside gene matches: 9. The CDR3 is 15 amino acids. CDR3 sequence reads: CASSIRAGALETQYF. The CDR3 DNA is TGTGCCAGTAGTATTCGGGCGGGAGCGCTGGAGACCCAGTACTTC.

The chain employs TRBV5-1 and TRBJ2-7; TRBD2 matches at 7 bases. The CDR3 loop spans 14 amino acids. V dropped 0 bases and J dropped 3; count of bases not matched to a gene: 3. Germline lookup yields CDR1 SGHRS and CDR2 YFSETQ. CDR3 residues: CASSLGGGNYEQYF. The DNA for the CDR3 is TGCGCCAGCAGCTTGGGCGGGGGAAACTACGAGCAGTACTTC.

This clone was detected once. The chain joins TRBV7-2 to TRBJ2-5; D is uncertain. The CDR3 contains 11 residues. V gave up 3 bases and J gave up 5 bases, with 4 bases separating them. The germline CDR1 and CDR2 sequences are SGHTA and FQGNSA. The CDR3 DNA follows: TGTGCCAGCAGCTTTGCGGAGACCCAGTACTTC. It encodes CASSFAETQYF.

The chain carries TRBV28 and TRBJ2-7; TRBD2 matches 9 bases. The CDR3 contains 15 residues. After removal of 6 bases from V and 3 bases from J, the junction contained 9 bases not matched to a gene. Germline V gives CDR1 MDHEN, CDR2 SYDVKM. This CDR3 reads CASRIAGERNYEQYF. DNA for the CDR3: TGTGCCAGCAGAATAGCGGGAGAGAGGAACTACGAGCAGTACTTC.

The chain links TRBV30 to TRBJ2-7; D not resolved. In germline, CDR1 is GTSNPN, CDR2 SVGIG (reference sequence). V shed 4 bases and J shed 1 base, with 14 bases lying between them. The CDR3 sequence is 14 residues long. As DNA, the CDR3 is TGTGCCTGGAACAGTCTGGGCAGTTCCTACGAGCAGTACTTC. It encodes CAWNSLGSSYEQYF.

The chain's CDR3 is CASSPGGRTIYF. The CDR3, as DNA: TGTGCCAGCAGCCCCGGAGGGAGGACCATATATTTT. The chain recombines TRBV11-2 with TRBJ1-3; no firm D call. CDR3 length: 12 residues. V gave up 5 bases and J gave up 10 bases, with 12 bases separating them. Germline CDR1 reads SGHAT; CDR2 reads FQNNGV.